The entry that follows covers one TCR beta chain sequence. Generated by immunoSEQ multiplex PCR, the TCRdb table keeps only in-frame clones and is missing some. The sample yields about 660,000 clones, more than 75% seen once. Germline values: CDR1 SGHRS, CDR2 YFSETQ. This CDR3 region has 15 residues. Trimming removed 0 bases from V and 0 bases from J, with 9 bases in between. The sample originates from a study of shared T cell receptors in the human thymus. This sample also belongs to another study, concerning human thymus T cells. That study adds: From resections taken during corrective heart surgery, the thymus tissue was obtained. Repertoires sampled from thymus and blood appeared biased in V and J gene usage.

Sequencing was performed on thymocytes. The chain joins TRBV5-1 to TRBJ1-1; D perhaps matches TRBD1 (5 bases). The TCR originated in a boy in the first two years of life with a congenital heart defect. The CDR3 region has the DNA TGCGCCAGCAGCTTGGATCCAGGGCTGAACACTGAAGCTTTCTTT. Encoded protein: CASSLDPGLNTEAFF.